The clone carrying this TCR beta chain was seen repeatedly, ten times or more. Its antigen remains unidentified. The data were obtained in a study of read filtering for tumor transcriptome and immune sequencing. The wider study: IR-seq gave about 3.5 to 11 million TCR reads per sample; RNA-seq gave roughly 75 to 1,400. Study findings and constraints: Correlation between methods rose after single-read clonotypes were removed.

The library was built from about 400 ng RNA with molecular barcoded adaptors for alpha/delta and beta/gamma chains. TCRdb passed the reads through MiXCR, listing each CDR3 protein once. The data contain 50,000 or so distinct CDR3 sequences, approximately 13% of them singletons. The TCR was taken from a donor at least 40 years old with multiple myeloma. The sequencing sample was made of a population of CD138-negative cells sorted from bone marrow.

In DNA form, the CDR3 reads TGTGCCACCGAGGGACAGATGAACACTGAAGCTTTCTTT. Protein product: CATEGQMNTEAFF. This rearrangement joins TRBV6-5 to TRBJ1-1; 7 bases align to TRBD1. Germline V gene sequence: CDR1 MNHEY, CDR2 SVGAGI. There are 13 residues in the CDR3. With 10 bases clipped from V and 0 bases from J, the junction kept 5 bases outside the gene matches.